The present TCR beta chain was sequenced within a study of blood T cell repertoires in COVID-19. Overall study context: The United States, Italy and Spain supplied acute and convalescent COVID-19 samples. Sample material is recorded as cDNA or gDNA derived from T cells, B-cell-depleted T cells, or PBMCs.

Clones were sequenced by immunoSEQ multiplex PCR, and TCRdb holds only the in-frame ones, with some missing. This table has 350,000 or so clones, more than 75% appearing once. Per the germline V gene, CDR1 is MNHEY and CDR2 is SVGAGI. J was trimmed by 6 bases and V by 5 bases; bases with no gene match: 7. This CDR3 region has 14 residues. This clonotype was obtained from a woman in her thirties with COVID-19, enrolled during active disease. The chain has TRBV6-5 and TRBJ2-7; 10 nucleotides agree with TRBD2. The specimen was peripheral blood. Here the CDR3 reads CASSPGLAPREQYF. DNA for the CDR3: TGTGCCAGCAGTCCGGGACTAGCGCCTCGCGAGCAGTACTTC.